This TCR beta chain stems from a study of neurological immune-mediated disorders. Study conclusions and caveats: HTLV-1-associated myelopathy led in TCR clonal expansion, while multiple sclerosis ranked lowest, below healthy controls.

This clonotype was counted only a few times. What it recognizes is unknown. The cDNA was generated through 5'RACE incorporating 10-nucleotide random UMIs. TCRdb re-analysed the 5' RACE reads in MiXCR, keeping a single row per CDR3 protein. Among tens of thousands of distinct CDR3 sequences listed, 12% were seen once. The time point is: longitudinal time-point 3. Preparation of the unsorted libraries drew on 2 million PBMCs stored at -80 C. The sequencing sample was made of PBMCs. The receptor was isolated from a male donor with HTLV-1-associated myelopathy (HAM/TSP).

DNA for the CDR3: TGTGCCAGCTCACCAAGGAGTGCGGATACGCAGTATTTT. Encoded protein: CASSPRSADTQYF. J is TRBJ2-3 and V is TRBV18, with D unresolved. The length of the CDR3 is 13 residues. The V end lost 2 bases, the J end lost 6 bases, and 9 bases lay between the germline ends. The V gene's germline CDR1 is KGHSH and CDR2 LQKENI.